A selection of T cell receptor beta chains follows, all from one sample in a study of OX40 agonist ivuxolimab in advanced cancers. Here immunoSEQ multiplex PCR was the method, and the copy in TCRdb shows in-frame clones only, minus some. Among roughly 67,000 clones listed, around nine tenths were seen once. The sample consisted of CD4+ or CD8+ T cells sorted from blood, taken in a trial of the OX40 agonist ivuxolimab. All receptors come from an adult with an advanced solid tumor such as melanoma, head and neck, liver or kidney cancer. Each CDR3 is given with its conserved first and last residue. The D gene is left open where the match is weak. Some rows mark clone size as missing; the rest say once, few, many or name a class of expanded clone.

D gene,CDR3 length,V gene,clone size,J gene,CDR3 DNA,CDR3 protein
.,11,TRBV28,.,TRBJ2-7,TGTGCCAGCAGTGACAGCTACGAGCAGTACTTC,CASSDSYEQYF
.,14,TRBV4-2,.,TRBJ2-3,TGTGCCAGCAGCCAAGATGAAGGACTAGATACGCAGTATTTT,CASSQDEGLDTQYF
.,13,TRBV10-3,.,TRBJ2-7,TGTGCCATCACAGTGGGGGCCTCCTACGAGCAGTACTTC,CAITVGASYEQYF
TRBD2,15,TRBV7-2,.,TRBJ2-1,TGTGCCAGCAGCCTGACGGGACTAGCCTACAATGAGCAGTTCTTC,CASSLTGLAYNEQFF
TRBD1,16,TRBV5-5,once,TRBJ2-4,TGTGCCAGCAGCTTGGAGGGTGGGACAGTTGGGGGCATTCAGTACTTC,CASSLEGGTVGGIQYF
.,14,TRBV10-1,.,TRBJ2-3,TGCGCCAGCAGTGAGGGCGGGAGCACAGATACGCAGTATTTT,CASSEGGSTDTQYF
TRBD1,17,TRBV27,.,TRBJ2-6,TGTGCCAGCAGTTTTGGACAGGGGGCGGGTGGGGCCAACGTCCTGACTTTC,CASSFGQGAGGANVLTF
.,15,TRBV13,.,TRBJ1-4,TGTGCCAGCAGCCAAACGGGTTCAACTAATGAAAAACTGTTTTTT,CASSQTGSTNEKLFF
.,13,TRBV7-2,.,TRBJ2-1,TGTGCCAGCAGCTTCCCTAGGCGGGCTGAGCAGTTCTTC,CASSFPRRAEQFF
TRBD1,15,TRBV28,.,TRBJ1-3,TGTGCCAGCAGTTTTCAGGGGGCAGGAGGAAACACCATATATTTT,CASSFQGAGGNTIYF
.,15,TRBV5-1,.,TRBJ1-2,TGCGCCAGCAGCCCCGGGCCTCAAGGGCCCTATGGCTACACCTTC,CASSPGPQGPYGYTF
.,15,TRBV7-9,.,TRBJ2-7,TGTGCCAGCAGCTTAGGCAGGGGCCACTCCTACGAGCAGTACTTC,CASSLGRGHSYEQYF
TRBD1,16,TRBV5-1,few,TRBJ1-5,TGCGCCAGCAGCTCAACCCCGGGACAGAAGTATCAGCCCCAGCATTTT,CASSSTPGQKYQPQHF
TRBD2,17,TRBV7-3,.,TRBJ2-2,TGTGCCAGCAGCTTGGGCCCTAGCGGGAGTACCGGCGGGGAGCTGTTTTTT,CASSLGPSGSTGGELFF
TRBD1,16,TRBV27,.,TRBJ2-7,TGTGCCAGCAGTAACACAGGGGGACAGGGGACCTACGAGCAGTACTTC,CASSNTGGQGTYEQYF
TRBD1,15,TRBV18,.,TRBJ2-3,TGTGCCAGCTCCTACTTACAGGGGAGCACAGATACGCAGTATTTT,CASSYLQGSTDTQYF
TRBD2,13,TRBV7-9,.,TRBJ2-7,TGTGCCAGCAGCCAGCGGGGAAACTACGAGCAGTACTTC,CASSQRGNYEQYF
.,14,TRBV5-1,once,TRBJ1-6,TGCGCCAGCAGCTTGGGAGAGGGAGGTTCACCCCTCCACTTT,CASSLGEGGSPLHF
TRBD1,14,TRBV2,few,TRBJ1-5,TGTGCCAGCAGTCAGGACAGGATAGACCAGCCCCAGCATTTT,CASSQDRIDQPQHF
.,13,TRBV18,.,TRBJ2-7,TGTGCCAGTTCCCCAGGGTACCCCTACGAGCAGTACTTC,CASSPGYPYEQYF
.,16,TRBV27,.,TRBJ1-5,TGTGCCAGCAGTTCCCGGGGTCCACATAGCAATCAGCCCCAGCATTTT,CASSSRGPHSNQPQHF
TRBD2,18,TRBV5-4,once,TRBJ2-3,TGTGCCAGCAGCCGTGATACTAGCGGGAGGGTCGTGACAGATACGCAGTATTTT,CASSRDTSGRVVTDTQYF
TRBD2,18,TRBV6-1,.,TRBJ2-1,TGTGCCAGCAGTGACTATCGCCCCCGGCGGGGGGGACCCAGGGAGCAGTTCTTC,CASSDYRPRRGGPREQFF
TRBD1,16,TRBV9,.,TRBJ1-5,TGTGCCAGCAGCCCTAGCACAGGGGGCCTGAATCAGCCCCAGCATTTT,CASSPSTGGLNQPQHF
.,12,TRBV6-6,.,TRBJ1-2,TGTGCCAGCGGGCGGGGGGGGCAGGGCTACACCTTC,CASGRGGQGYTF
.,12,TRBV28,.,TRBJ1-5,TGTGCCAGCAGTTTGACAATGGAGCCCCAGCATTTT,CASSLTMEPQHF
.,14,TRBV2,.,TRBJ1-2,TGTGCCAGCACCCCGGGGGGGCAGTACTATGGCTACACCTTC,CASTPGGQYYGYTF
.,14,TRBV11-3,.,TRBJ2-3,TGTGCCAGCAGCCCAGACACAGGCACAGATACGCAGTATTTT,CASSPDTGTDTQYF
TRBD1,14,TRBV27,.,TRBJ1-5,TGTGCCAGCAGTTTCGACAGGGAGAGGCAGCCCCAGCATTTT,CASSFDRERQPQHF
TRBD1,15,TRBV28,once,TRBJ2-5,TGTGCCAGCAGTTTAGTCACAGGGGTTCAAGAGACCCAGTACTTC,CASSLVTGVQETQYF
.,14,TRBV11-2,.,TRBJ2-7,TGTGCCAGCAGCTCCGGGACCTACTCCTACGAGCAGTACTTC,CASSSGTYSYEQYF
TRBD1,14,TRBV28,.,TRBJ2-3,TGTGCCAGCAGTTTAGGGACAGGGACAGATACGCAGTATTTT,CASSLGTGTDTQYF
.,14,TRBV5-1,.,TRBJ2-7,TGCGCCAGCAGCTTGAGGAACAATAGGGGGGAGCAGTACTTC,CASSLRNNRGEQYF